This TCR beta chain was captured in a study of blood T cells in healthy people across ages. It was with a sample-barcoded 5' primer and a J-beta primer mix that a second PCR of about 6 to 11 cycles was run. TCRdb recomputed calls from the 5' RACE reads with MiXCR, one row per CDR3 protein. The sample holds over 1,200,000 distinct CDR3 sequences; roughly 60% are singletons and the top ten take about 6.7%. Trimming pared 4 bases from V and 3 bases from J, leaving 18 bases between. The germline gives CDR1 MDHEN, CDR2 SYDVKM. The CDR3 extends over 17 amino acids. This chain connects TRBV28 to TRBJ2-2, with D possibly being TRBD2 (7 bases). The material sequenced was blood. The clonotype originates from a man aged 18-30 years in good health. The DNA for the CDR3 is TGTGCCAGCAGTTCCGACTCGCGGGGGCGGGACACCGGGGAGCTGTTTTTT. Amino acids: CASSSDSRGRDTGELFF.